These 17 T cell receptor beta chains originate from one sample sequenced in a study of CD8 T cells in ankylosing spondylitis. From the 5' RACE reads, TCRdb called clonotypes with MiXCR, one entry per CDR3 protein. Of 800,000 to 900,000 distinct CDR3 sequences in the sample, about 11% were seen once. Study outcomes and limitations: It appeared that ankylosing spondylitis blood was characterized by a TCR beta motif of about eight highly homologous variants.

No antigen is known for these receptors. The sequenced material came from blood, either unsorted or a sorted T cell fraction (not recorded which). Source of these receptors: a male donor with ankylosing spondylitis.

The rearrangement joins TRBV10-3 to TRBJ1-5; no clear D. The V and J ends lost 6 bases and 2 bases respectively, with 8 bases between them. Germline assignment: CDR1 ENHRY and CDR2 SYGVKD. The CDR3 contains 13 residues. DNA for the CDR3: TGTGCCATCAGGGGAGGTGGCAATCAGCCCCAGCATTTT. Translating gives CAIRGGGNQPQHF.

This clonotype was recorded a few times. The genes are TRBV20-1 and TRBJ1-5; D remains ambiguous. The V end was cut by 3 bases, the J end by 0 bases, with 12 bases between. This CDR3 region has 15 residues. Per the germline V gene, CDR1 is DFQATT and CDR2 is SNEGSKA (reference sequence). The chain's CDR3 is CSASRGPLSNQPQHF. CDR3 sequence (DNA): TGCAGTGCTAGCAGAGGGCCCCTTAGCAATCAGCCCCAGCATTTT.

This clonotype appeared a few times. This chain joins TRBV2 and TRBJ1-5; no clear D. Germline CDR1 and CDR2: SNHLY and FYNNEI. Trimming shortened V by 3 bases and J by 10 bases, and 10 bases separated the two germline ends. This CDR3 contains 12 residues. The CDR3 protein is CASSDGVEPQHF. CDR3 nucleotide sequence: TGTGCCAGCAGTGACGGGGTTGAACCCCAGCATTTT. Using reference TRBV2 and TRBJ1-5 for the parts outside the CDR3, the full variable domain is EPEVTQTPSHQVTQMGQEVILRCVPISNHLYFYWYRQILGQKVEFLVSFYNNEISEKSEIFDDQFSVERPDGSNFTLKIRSTKLEDSAMYFCASSDGVEPQHFGDGTRLSIL.

The genes are TRBV4-3 and TRBJ1-1; no definite D call. Germline V gene data show CDR1 as LGHNA and CDR2 as YSLEER. The CDR3 covers 14 residues. V was shortened by 0 bases and J by 7 bases, with 12 bases between the two germline ends. Written as DNA, the CDR3 is TGCGCCAGCAGCCAAGATAGGGCGGGGAGTGAAGCTTTCTTT. Its translation: CASSQDRAGSEAFF.

This clonotype was seen many times. The genes are TRBV12-3 or TRBV12-4 and TRBJ1-6, with D tentatively TRBD1 (5 bases). Trimming shortened V by 2 bases and J by 3 bases, and 8 bases separated the two germline ends. This CDR3 is 15 amino acids long. CDR3 DNA sequence: TGTGCCAGCAGTTTAAGGGGTGGCTATAATTCACCCCTCCACTTT. Its protein is CASSLRGGYNSPLHF.

The chain couples TRBV4-2 to TRBJ2-4; D not certain. Germline lookup yields CDR1 LGHNA and CDR2 YNFKEQ. The CDR3 totals 15 residues. Trimming pared 1 base from V and 0 bases from J, leaving 7 bases between. CDR3 bases: TGTGCCAGCAGCCAAGTCACAGCAGCCAAAAACATTCAGTACTTC. It codes for CASSQVTAAKNIQYF.

The table lists this clonotype with a count of one. The J gene is TRBJ1-1, the V gene TRBV4-3; D is uncertain. CDR1 and CDR2 from the germline V gene are LGHNA and YSLEER. The CDR3 has 14 amino acids. The V gene lost 0 bases and the J gene lost 7 bases, with 12 bases spanning the gap. This CDR3 reads CASSQDIKALEAFF. CDR3 nucleotides: TGCGCCAGCAGCCAAGATATCAAAGCCCTTGAAGCTTTCTTT.

There are a few counts of this clonotype. The rearrangement links TRBV3-1 to TRBJ2-3; a possible D gene is TRBD2 (5 bases). V was pared by 5 bases and J by 0 bases, with 12 bases between. Germline V gene sequence: CDR1 LGHDT, CDR2 YNNKEL (reference sequence). The CDR3 has 15 residues. The CDR3 protein is CASSSSGMSTDTQYF. As DNA, the CDR3 is TGTGCCAGCAGCTCGAGCGGAATGAGCACAGATACGCAGTATTTT.

The table lists this clonotype with many counts. The CDR3, as DNA: TGTGCCATCAGCCCTTTAGACTACGAGCAGTACTTC. Its translation is CAISPLDYEQYF. The chain has TRBV10-3 and TRBJ2-7; the D is unclear. Germline-derived CDR1 and CDR2 are ENHRY and SYGVKD. The V end was cut by 6 bases, the J end by 3 bases, with 9 bases between. The CDR3 contains 12 residues.

This clonotype was recorded a few times. V and J are TRBV29-1 and TRBJ1-1; a possible D gene is TRBD1 (5 bases). The CDR3 loop spans 13 amino acids. The V end was cut by 6 bases, the J end by 0 bases, with 11 bases between. CDR1 SQVTM and CDR2 ANQGSEA come from the germline V gene. CDR3 in amino acids: CSVSGALNTEAFF. CDR3 DNA: TGCAGCGTCTCCGGGGCCCTGAACACTGAAGCTTTCTTT.

In its sample, this clonotype was seen a few times. The CDR3 region is CASSPPPGTDNNEQFF. The CDR3 coding sequence is TGTGCCAGCAGCCCCCCCCCCGGGACGGACAACAATGAGCAGTTCTTC. The V and J genes are TRBV7-2 and TRBJ2-1; either TRBD1 or TRBD2 may fit D (5 bases each). V shed 5 bases and J shed 5 bases, with 19 bases lying between them. The CDR3 covers 16 residues. Germline CDR1 is SGHTA and CDR2 is FQGNSA.

The table lists this clonotype with a few counts. V is TRBV11-2 and J is TRBJ2-6; TRBD1 aligns across 8 bases. Looked up from germline, CDR1 is SGHAT and CDR2 is FQNNGV. This CDR3 has 18 amino acids. V dropped 2 bases and J dropped 2; count of bases not matched to a gene: 8. CDR3 in DNA: TGTGCCAGCAGCTTAATGCAGGGGGCTAGTCCTGGGGCCAACGTCCTGACTTTC. Its translation: CASSLMQGASPGANVLTF.

The genes are TRBV7-6 and TRBJ1-4; D perhaps matches TRBD1 (5 bases). The germline gives CDR1 SGHVS, CDR2 FNYEAQ. V lost 1 base and J 8 bases, leaving 14 bases between the germline ends. CDR3 length: 15 residues. CDR3 loop: CASSLGIRDSEKLFF. The CDR3 DNA reads TGTGCCAGCAGCTTAGGAATTCGCGACAGCGAAAAACTGTTTTTT. The whole variable domain, remainder taken from reference TRBV7-6 and TRBJ1-4, is GAGVSQSPRYKVTKRGQDVALRCDPISGHVSLYWYRQALGQGPEFLTYFNYEAQQDKSGLPNDRFSAERPEGSISTLTIQRTEQRDSAMYRCASSLGIRDSEKLFFGSGTQLSVL.

This clonotype has a count of ten or more. This chain links TRBV10-3 with TRBJ2-7; maybe TRBD1 (5 bases). V was trimmed by 7 bases and J by 8 bases, leaving 18 bases between them. This CDR3 contains 13 residues. Germline CDR1 ENHRY, CDR2 SYGVKD. The CDR3 sequence is CAIKETDEWQQYF. DNA for the CDR3: TGTGCCATCAAGGAGACAGACGAGTGGCAGCAGTACTTC.

This clonotype was found a few times. This chain uses TRBV12-3 or TRBV12-4 with TRBJ2-7, with 9 bases lining up with TRBD1. V shed 5 bases and J 3 bases; nucleotides not matched to a gene: 11. This CDR3 region has 16 residues. CDR3 in amino acids: CASSTGQGPGIYEQYF. In DNA, the CDR3 is TGTGCCAGCAGTACGGGACAGGGCCCCGGGATCTACGAGCAGTACTTC.

The rearrangement joins TRBV20-1 to TRBJ1-5; 7 bases align to TRBD1. This CDR3 is 17 amino acids long. Per germline, CDR1 DFQATT and CDR2 SNEGSKA (reference sequence). V was pared by 6 bases and J by 0 bases, with 14 bases of the junction left unmatched. This CDR3 is CSARDSLLEYSNQPQHF. The CDR3 nucleotides are TGCAGTGCGAGGGACAGCCTACTGGAGTATAGCAATCAGCCCCAGCATTTT.

This clonotype was counted a few times. The chain links TRBV7-9 to TRBJ2-5; no clear D. With 7 bases removed from V and 4 bases from J, the gap between germline ends came to 19 bases. The V gene's germline CDR1 is SEHNR and CDR2 FQNEAQ (reference sequence). The CDR3 contains 15 residues. In DNA form, the CDR3 reads TGTGCCAGCAACCGAGGAACCGGGCCTACAGAGACCCAGTACTTC. Protein product: CASNRGTGPTETQYF.